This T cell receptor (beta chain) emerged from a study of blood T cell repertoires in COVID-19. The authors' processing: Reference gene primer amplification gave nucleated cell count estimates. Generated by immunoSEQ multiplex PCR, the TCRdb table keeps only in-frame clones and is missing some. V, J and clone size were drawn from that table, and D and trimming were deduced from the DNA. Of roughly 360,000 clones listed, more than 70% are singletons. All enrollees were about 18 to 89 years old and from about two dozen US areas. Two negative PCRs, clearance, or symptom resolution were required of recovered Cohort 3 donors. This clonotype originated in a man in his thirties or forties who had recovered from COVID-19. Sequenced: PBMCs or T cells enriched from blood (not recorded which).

The CDR3 protein is CASSIFGGFQPQHF. The CDR3 nucleotides are TGTGCCAGTAGTATATTTGGAGGGTTTCAGCCCCAGCATTTT. The chain links TRBV19 to TRBJ1-5; D ambiguous. CDR3 length: 14 amino acids. CDR1 is LNHDA and CDR2 is SQIVND in the germline V gene (reference sequence). The V end lost 2 bases, the J end lost 6 bases, and 11 bases lay between the germline ends.